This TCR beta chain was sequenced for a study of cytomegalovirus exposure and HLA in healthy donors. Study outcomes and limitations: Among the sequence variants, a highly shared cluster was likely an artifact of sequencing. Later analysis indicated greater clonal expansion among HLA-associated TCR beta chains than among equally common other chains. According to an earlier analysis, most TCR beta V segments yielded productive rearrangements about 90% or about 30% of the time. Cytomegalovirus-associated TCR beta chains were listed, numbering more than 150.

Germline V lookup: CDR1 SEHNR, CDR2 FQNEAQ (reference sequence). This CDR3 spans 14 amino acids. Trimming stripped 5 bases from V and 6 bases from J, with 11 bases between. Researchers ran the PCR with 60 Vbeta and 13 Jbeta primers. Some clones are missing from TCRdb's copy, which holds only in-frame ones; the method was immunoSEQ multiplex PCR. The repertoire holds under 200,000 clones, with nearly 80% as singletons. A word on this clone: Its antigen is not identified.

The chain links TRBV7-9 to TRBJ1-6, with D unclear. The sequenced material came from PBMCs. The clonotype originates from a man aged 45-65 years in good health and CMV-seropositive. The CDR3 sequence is CASSAERSNSPLHF. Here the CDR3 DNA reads TGTGCCAGCAGCGCCGAAAGGAGTAATTCACCCCTCCACTTT.